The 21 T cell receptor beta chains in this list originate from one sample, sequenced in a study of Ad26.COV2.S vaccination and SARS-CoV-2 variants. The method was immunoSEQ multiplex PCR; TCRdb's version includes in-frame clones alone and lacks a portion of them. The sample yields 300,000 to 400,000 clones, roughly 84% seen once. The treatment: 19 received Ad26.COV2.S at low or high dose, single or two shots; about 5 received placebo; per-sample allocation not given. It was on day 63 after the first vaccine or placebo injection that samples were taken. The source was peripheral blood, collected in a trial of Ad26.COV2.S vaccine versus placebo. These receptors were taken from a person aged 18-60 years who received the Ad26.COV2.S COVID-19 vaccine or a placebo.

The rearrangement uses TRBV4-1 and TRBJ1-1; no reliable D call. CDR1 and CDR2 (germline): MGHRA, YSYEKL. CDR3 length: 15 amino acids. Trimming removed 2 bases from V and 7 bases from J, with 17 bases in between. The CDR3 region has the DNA TGCGCCAGCAGCCAACCCTCAAACGGGGTGGGTGAAGCTTTCTTT. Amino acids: CASSQPSNGVGEAFF.

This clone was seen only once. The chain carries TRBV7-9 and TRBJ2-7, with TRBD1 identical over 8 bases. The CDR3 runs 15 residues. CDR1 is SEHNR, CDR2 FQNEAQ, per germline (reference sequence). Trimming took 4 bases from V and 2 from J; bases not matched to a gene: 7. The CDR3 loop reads CASSYGTGLPYEQYF. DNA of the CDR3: TGTGCCAGCAGCTACGGGACAGGACTTCCCTACGAGCAGTACTTC.

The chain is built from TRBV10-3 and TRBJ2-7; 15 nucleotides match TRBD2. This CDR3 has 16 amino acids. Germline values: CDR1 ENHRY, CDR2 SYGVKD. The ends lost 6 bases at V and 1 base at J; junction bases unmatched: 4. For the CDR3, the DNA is TGTGCCATCAGAGGGACTAGCGGGGGGTCTTCCTACGAGCAGTACTTC. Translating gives CAIRGTSGGSSYEQYF.

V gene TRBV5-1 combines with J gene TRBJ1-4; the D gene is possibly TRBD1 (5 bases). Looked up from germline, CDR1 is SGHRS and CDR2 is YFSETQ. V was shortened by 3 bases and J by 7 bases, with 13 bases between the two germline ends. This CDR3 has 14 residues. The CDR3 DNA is TGCGCCAGCAGCTCCCGGGGGGAGATTGAAAAACTGTTTTTT. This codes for CASSSRGEIEKLFF.

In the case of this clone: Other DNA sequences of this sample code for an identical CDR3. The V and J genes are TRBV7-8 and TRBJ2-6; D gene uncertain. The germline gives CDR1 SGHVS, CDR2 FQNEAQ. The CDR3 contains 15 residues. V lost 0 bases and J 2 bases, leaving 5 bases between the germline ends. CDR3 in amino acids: CASSLAGTGANVLTF. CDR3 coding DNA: TGTGCCAGCAGCTTAGCAGGGACTGGGGCCAACGTCCTGACTTTC.

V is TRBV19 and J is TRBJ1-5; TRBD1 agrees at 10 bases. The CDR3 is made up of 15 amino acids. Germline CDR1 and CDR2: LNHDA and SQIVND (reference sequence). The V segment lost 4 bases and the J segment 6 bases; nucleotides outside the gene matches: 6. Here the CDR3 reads CASSTGQGVPQPQHF. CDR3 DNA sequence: TGTGCCAGTAGTACCGGACAGGGGGTTCCTCAGCCCCAGCATTTT.

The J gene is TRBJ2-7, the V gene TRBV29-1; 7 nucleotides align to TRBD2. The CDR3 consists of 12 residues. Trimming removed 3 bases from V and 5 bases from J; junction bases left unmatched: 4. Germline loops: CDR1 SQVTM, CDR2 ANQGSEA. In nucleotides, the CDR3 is TGCAGCGTTGAGGGAGGGAAGGACGAGCAGTACTTC. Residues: CSVEGGKDEQYF.

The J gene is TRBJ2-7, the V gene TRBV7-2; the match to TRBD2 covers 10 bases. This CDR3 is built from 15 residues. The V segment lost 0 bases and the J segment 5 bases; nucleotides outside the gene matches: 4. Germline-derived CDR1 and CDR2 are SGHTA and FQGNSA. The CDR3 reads CASSLASGGFNEQYF. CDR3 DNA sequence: TGTGCCAGCAGCTTAGCTAGCGGGGGGTTTAACGAGCAGTACTTC.

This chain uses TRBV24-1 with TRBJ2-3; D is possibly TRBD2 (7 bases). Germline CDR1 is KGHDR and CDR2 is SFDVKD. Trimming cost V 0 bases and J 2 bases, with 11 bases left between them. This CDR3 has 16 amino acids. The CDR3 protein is CATSDLGGGPTDTQYF. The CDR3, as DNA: TGTGCCACCAGTGATTTGGGCGGGGGCCCCACAGATACGCAGTATTTT.

The CDR3 DNA reads TGTGCCAGCAGTACCCCGGGACAACAGGACTATGGCTACACCTTC. Translating it yields CASSTPGQQDYGYTF. This chain joins TRBV6-2 or TRBV6-3 and TRBJ1-2, with D possibly being TRBD1 (6 bases). The germline V gene encodes CDR1 MNHEY and CDR2 SVGEGT. V shed 5 bases and J shed 3 bases, with 16 bases lying between them. The CDR3 loop spans 15 amino acids.

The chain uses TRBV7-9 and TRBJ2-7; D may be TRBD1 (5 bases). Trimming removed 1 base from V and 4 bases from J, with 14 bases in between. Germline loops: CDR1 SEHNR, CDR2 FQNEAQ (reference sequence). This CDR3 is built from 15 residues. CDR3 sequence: CASSLGVGLEYEQYF. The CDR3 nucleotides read TGTGCCAGCAGCTTAGGTGTGGGGCTCGAATACGAGCAGTACTTC. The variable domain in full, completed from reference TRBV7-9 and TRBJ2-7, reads DTGVSQNPRHKITKRGQNVTFRCDPISEHNRLYWYRQTLGQGPEFLTYFQNEAQLEKSRLLSDRFSAERPKGSFSTLEIQRTEQGDSAMYLCASSLGVGLEYEQYFGPGTRLTVT.

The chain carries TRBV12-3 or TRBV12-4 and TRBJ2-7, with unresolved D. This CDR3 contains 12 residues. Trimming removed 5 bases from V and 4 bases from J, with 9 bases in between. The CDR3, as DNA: TGTGCCAGCAGTGCCCCGGGTTACGAGCAGTACTTC. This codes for CASSAPGYEQYF.

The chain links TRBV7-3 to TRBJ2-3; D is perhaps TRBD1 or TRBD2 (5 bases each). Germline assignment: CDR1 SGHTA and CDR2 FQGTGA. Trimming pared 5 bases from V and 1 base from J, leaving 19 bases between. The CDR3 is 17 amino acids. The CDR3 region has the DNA TGTGCCAGCAGCGCTCTCGGGGCAGGGACGGGCACAGATACGCAGTATTTT. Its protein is CASSALGAGTGTDTQYF. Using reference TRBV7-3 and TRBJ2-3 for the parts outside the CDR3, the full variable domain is GAGVSQTPSNKVTEKGKYVELRCDPISGHTALYWYRQSLGQGPEFLIYFQGTGAADDSGLPNDRFFAVRPEGSVSTLKIQRTERGDSAVYLCASSALGAGTGTDTQYFGPGTRLTVL.

CDR3 sequence reads: CASSVTGTSTYEQYF. CDR3 DNA sequence: TGTGCCAGCAGCGTAACCGGGACTTCGACCTACGAGCAGTACTTC. J is TRBJ2-7 and V is TRBV9; a weak D match, TRBD2 (6 bases). V gave up 1 base and J gave up 2 bases, with 13 bases separating them. The CDR3 loop spans 15 amino acids. Germline lookup yields CDR1 SGDLS and CDR2 YYNGEE.

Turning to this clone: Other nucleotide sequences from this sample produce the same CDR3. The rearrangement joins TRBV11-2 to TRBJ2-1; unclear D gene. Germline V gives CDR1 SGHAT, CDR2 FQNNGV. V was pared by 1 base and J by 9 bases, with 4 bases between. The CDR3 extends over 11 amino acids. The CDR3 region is CASSLGGEQFF. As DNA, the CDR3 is TGTGCCAGCAGCTTAGGGGGTGAGCAGTTCTTC. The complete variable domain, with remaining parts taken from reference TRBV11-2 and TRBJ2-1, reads EAGVAQSPRYKIIEKRQSVAFWCNPISGHATLYWYQQILGQGPKLLIQFQNNGVVDDSQLPKDRFSAERLKGVDSTLKIQPAKLEDSAVYLCASSLGGEQFFGPGTRLTVL.

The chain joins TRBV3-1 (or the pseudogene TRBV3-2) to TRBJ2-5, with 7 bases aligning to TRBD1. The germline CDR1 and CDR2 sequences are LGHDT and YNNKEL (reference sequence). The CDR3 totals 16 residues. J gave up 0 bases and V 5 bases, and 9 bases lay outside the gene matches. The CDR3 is CASSERQGQYQETQYF. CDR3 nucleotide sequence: TGTGCCAGCAGCGAGAGACAGGGTCAATACCAAGAGACCCAGTACTTC.

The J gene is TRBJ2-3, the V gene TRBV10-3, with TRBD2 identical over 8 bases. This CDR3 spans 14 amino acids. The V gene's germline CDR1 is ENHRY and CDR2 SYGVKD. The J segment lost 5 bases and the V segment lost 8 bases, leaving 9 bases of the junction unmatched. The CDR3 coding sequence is TGTGCCATCGCGCGGGGCGGGGGGATAGATACGCAGTATTTT. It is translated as CAIARGGGIDTQYF.

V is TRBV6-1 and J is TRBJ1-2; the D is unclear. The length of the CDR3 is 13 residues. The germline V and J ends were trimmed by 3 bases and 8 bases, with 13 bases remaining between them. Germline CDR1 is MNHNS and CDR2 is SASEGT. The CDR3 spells CASSETGAWGYTF. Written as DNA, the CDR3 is TGTGCCAGCAGTGAGACCGGAGCCTGGGGCTACACCTTC.

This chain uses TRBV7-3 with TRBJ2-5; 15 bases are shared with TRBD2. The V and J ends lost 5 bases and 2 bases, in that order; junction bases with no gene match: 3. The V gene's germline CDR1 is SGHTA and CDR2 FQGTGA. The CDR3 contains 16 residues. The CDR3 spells CASSPGTSGGQETQYF. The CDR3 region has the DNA TGTGCCAGCAGCCCAGGGACTAGCGGGGGGCAAGAGACCCAGTACTTC.

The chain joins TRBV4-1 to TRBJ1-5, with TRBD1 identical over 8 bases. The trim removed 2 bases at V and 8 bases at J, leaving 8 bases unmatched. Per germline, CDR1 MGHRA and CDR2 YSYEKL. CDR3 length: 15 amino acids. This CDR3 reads CASSQNRDRSEPQHF. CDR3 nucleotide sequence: TGCGCCAGCAGCCAAAACCGGGACAGGAGTGAGCCCCAGCATTTT.

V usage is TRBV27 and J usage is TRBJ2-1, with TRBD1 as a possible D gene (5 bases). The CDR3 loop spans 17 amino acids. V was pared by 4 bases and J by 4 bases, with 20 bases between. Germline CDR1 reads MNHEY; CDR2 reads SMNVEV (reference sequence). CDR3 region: CASSSRADKVSYNEQFF. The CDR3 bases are TGTGCCAGCAGTTCCCGCGCGGACAAGGTCTCATACAATGAGCAGTTCTTC.